The next 7 T cell receptor beta chains were all read from a single sample in a study of blood T cell repertoires in COVID-19. Some clones are missing from TCRdb's copy, which holds only in-frame ones; the method was immunoSEQ multiplex PCR. There are just over 250,000 clones in the sample; 80% to 95% occur only once, and approximately 2.5% lies in the top ten. Sequences were obtained from peripheral blood. The receptor set was obtained from a person aged 18-30 years with COVID-19, enrolled during active disease.

The V gene is TRBV20-1, the J gene TRBJ2-1; 10 bases are a match to TRBD2. The junction had 10 bases not matched to a gene; V was cut back by 3 bases and J by 5 bases. The CDR3 is 16 residues long. CDR1 DFQATT and CDR2 SNEGSKA come from the germline V gene (reference sequence). In DNA, the CDR3 is TGCAGTGCTAGTCAGTTTGGGACTAGCGTGAACAATGAGCAGTTCTTC. Its protein is CSASQFGTSVNNEQFF.

The CDR3 DNA reads as TGCGCCAGCAGTGGCGGGACTAGCGGGGATTTGTTCTTC. As protein: CASSGGTSGDLFF. This chain joins TRBV10-1 and TRBJ2-1; 13 bases are shared with TRBD2. Germline V CDR1 and CDR2: WNHNN, SYGVQD (reference sequence). The J segment lost 15 bases and the V segment lost 4 bases, leaving 6 bases of the junction unmatched. This CDR3 comprises 13 residues.

The sample holds one count of this clone. V gene TRBV12-3 or TRBV12-4 combines with J gene TRBJ2-1; D might be TRBD1 (5 bases). The CDR3 covers 12 residues. V was shortened by 9 bases and J by 5 bases, with 11 bases between the two germline ends. The CDR3 loop reads CASNPGNNEQFF. The DNA of the CDR3 is TGTGCCAGTAACCCAGGGAACAATGAGCAGTTCTTC.

V gene TRBV6-2 or TRBV6-3 combines with J gene TRBJ1-1; 7 bases line up with TRBD1. This CDR3 has 15 amino acids. Trimming cost V 2 bases and J 0 bases; bases outside gene matches: 3. Germline V gene sequence: CDR1 MNHEY, CDR2 SVGEGT. The CDR3 nucleotides are TGTGCCAGCAGTTACCGGGACAGAATGAACACTGAAGCTTTCTTT. Its translation: CASSYRDRMNTEAFF.

This rearrangement joins TRBV6-5 to TRBJ2-7; 8 bases line up with TRBD1. V was pared by 6 bases and J by 1 base, with 8 bases of the junction left unmatched. The germline CDR1 and CDR2 sequences are MNHEY and SVGAGI. This CDR3 has 15 amino acids. Written as DNA, the CDR3 is TGTGCCAGCAGCCCCATCCGGACAGGGTCCTACGAGCAGTACTTC. This sequence encodes CASSPIRTGSYEQYF.

This clone came up once. The junction shows a germline mismatch at one end, possibly a read error. V gene TRBV11-3 combines with J gene TRBJ1-1, with TRBD1 matching 7 bases. Germline lookup yields CDR1 SGHNT and CDR2 YENEEA. The CDR3 totals 13 residues. The CDR3 spells CASSPLIMQGGYF. The CDR3 DNA is TGTGCCAGCAGCCCACTCATAATGCAGGGGGGCTATTTT. Together with reference TRBV11-3 and TRBJ1-1, the CDR3 gives the full variable domain: EAGVVQSPRYKIIEKKQPVAFWCNPISGHNTLYWYLQNLGQGPELLIRYENEEAVDDSQLPKDRFSAERLKGVDSTLKIQPAELGDSAVYLCASSPLIMQGGYFGQGTRLTVV.

The rearrangement links TRBV13 to TRBJ1-2; D ambiguous. Germline V gene sequence: CDR1 PRHDT, CDR2 FYEKMQ (reference sequence). The CDR3 length is 14 residues. V shed 2 bases and J shed 4 bases, with 11 bases lying between them. DNA of the CDR3: TGTGCCAGCAGCTTACGGGTTGTTAGCTATGGCTACACCTTC. Amino acid sequence: CASSLRVVSYGYTF.